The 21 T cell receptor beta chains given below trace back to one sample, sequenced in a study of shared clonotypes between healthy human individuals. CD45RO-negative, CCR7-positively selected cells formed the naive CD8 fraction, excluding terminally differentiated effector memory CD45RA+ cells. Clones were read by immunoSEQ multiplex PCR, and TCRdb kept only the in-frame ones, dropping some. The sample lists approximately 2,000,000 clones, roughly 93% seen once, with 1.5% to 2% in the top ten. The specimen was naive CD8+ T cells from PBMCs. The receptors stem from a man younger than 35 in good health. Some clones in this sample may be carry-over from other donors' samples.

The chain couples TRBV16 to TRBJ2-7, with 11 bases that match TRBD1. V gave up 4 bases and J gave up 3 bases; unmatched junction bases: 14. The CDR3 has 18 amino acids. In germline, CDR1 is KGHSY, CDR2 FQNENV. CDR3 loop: CASSPQMAGGTGGYEQYF. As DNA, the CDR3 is TGTGCCAGCAGCCCACAAATGGCAGGCGGGACAGGGGGCTACGAGCAGTACTTC.

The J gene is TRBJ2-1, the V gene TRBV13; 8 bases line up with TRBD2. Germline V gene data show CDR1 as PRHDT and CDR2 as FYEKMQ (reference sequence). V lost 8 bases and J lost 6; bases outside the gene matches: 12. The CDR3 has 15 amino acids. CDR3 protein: CASRQSGRGGNEQFF. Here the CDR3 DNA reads TGTGCCAGCCGACAAAGCGGGAGAGGAGGCAATGAGCAGTTCTTC.

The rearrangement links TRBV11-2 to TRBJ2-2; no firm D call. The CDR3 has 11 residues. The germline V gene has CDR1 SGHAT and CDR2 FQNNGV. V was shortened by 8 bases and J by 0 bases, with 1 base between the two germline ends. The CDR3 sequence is CASANTGELFF. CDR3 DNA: TGTGCCAGCGCGAACACCGGGGAGCTGTTTTTT.

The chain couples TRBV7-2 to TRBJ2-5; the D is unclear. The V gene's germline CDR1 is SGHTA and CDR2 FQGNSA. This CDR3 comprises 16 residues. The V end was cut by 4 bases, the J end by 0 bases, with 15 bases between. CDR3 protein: CASSSVQRENQETQYF. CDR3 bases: TGTGCCAGCAGCTCGGTTCAACGAGAAAACCAAGAGACCCAGTACTTC.

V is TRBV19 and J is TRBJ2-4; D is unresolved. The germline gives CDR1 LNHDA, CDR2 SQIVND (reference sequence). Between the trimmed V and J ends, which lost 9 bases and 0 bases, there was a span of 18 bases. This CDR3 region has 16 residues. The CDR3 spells CASTMTVTSAKNIQYF. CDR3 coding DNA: TGTGCCAGCACCATGACCGTGACTTCAGCCAAAAACATTCAGTACTTC.

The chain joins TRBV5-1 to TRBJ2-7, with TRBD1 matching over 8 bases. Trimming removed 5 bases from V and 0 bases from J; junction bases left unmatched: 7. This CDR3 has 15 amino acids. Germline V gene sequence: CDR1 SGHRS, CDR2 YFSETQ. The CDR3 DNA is TGCGCCAGCAGTACCGGGACAGGTTCCTCCTACGAGCAGTACTTC. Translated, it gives CASSTGTGSSYEQYF.

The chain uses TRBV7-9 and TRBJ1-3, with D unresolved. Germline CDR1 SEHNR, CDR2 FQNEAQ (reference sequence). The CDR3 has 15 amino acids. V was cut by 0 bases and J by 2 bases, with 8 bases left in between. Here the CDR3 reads CASSLAKPTGNTIYF. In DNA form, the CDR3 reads TGTGCCAGCAGCTTAGCGAAACCCACTGGAAACACCATATATTTT.

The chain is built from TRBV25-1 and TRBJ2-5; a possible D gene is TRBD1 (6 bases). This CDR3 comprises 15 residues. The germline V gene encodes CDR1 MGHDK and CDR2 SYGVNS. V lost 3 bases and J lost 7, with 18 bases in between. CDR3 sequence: CASSDKQGRAGTQYF. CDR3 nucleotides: TGTGCCAGCAGTGACAAACAGGGTCGAGCTGGGACCCAGTACTTC.

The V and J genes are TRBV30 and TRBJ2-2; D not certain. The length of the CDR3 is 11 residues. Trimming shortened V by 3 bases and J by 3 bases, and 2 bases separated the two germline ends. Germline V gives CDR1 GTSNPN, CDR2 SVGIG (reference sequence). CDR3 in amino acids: CAWRYTGELFF. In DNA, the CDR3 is TGTGCCTGGAGGTACACCGGGGAGCTGTTTTTT.

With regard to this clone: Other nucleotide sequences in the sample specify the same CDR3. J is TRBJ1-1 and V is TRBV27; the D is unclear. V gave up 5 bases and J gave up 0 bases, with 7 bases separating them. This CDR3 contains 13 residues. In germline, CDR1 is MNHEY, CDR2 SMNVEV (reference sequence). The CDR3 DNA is TGTGCCAGCAGTGTGACGGTGAACACTGAAGCTTTCTTT. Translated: CASSVTVNTEAFF.

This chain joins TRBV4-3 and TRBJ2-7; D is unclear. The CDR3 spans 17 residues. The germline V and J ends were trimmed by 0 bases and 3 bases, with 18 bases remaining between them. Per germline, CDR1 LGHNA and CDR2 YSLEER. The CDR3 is CASSQDRPGRFIYEQYF. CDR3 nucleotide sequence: TGCGCCAGCAGCCAAGATCGGCCCGGGCGCTTCATCTACGAGCAGTACTTC.

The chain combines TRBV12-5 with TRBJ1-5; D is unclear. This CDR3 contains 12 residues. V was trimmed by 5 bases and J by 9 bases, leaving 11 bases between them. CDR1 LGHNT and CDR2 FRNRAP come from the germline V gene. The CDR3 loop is CASGPDAGPQHF. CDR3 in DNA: TGTGCTAGTGGTCCAGACGCGGGGCCCCAGCATTTT. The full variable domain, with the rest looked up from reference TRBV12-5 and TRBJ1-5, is DARVTQTPRHKVTEMGQEVTMRCQPILGHNTVFWYRQTMMQGLELLAYFRNRAPLDDSGMPKDRFSAEMPDATLATLKIQPSEPRDSAVYFCASGPDAGPQHFGDGTRLSIL.

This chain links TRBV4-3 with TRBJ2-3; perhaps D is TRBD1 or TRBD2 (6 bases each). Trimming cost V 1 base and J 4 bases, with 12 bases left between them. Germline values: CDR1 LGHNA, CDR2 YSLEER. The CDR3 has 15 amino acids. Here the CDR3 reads CASSQVPGAADTQYF. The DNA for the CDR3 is TGCGCCAGCAGCCAAGTCCCGGGGGCGGCAGATACGCAGTATTTT.

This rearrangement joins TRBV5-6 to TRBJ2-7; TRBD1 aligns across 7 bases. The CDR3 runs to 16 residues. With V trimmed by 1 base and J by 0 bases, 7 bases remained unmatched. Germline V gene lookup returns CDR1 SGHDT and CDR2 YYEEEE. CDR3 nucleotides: TGTGCCAGCAGCTTGATTCTCCGGGACAGCTCCTACGAGCAGTACTTC. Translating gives CASSLILRDSSYEQYF.

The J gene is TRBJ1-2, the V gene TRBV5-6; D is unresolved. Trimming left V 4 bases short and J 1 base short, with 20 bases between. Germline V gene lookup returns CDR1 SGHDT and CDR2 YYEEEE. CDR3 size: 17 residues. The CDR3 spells CASSPWGRRDFNYGYTF. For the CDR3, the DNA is TGTGCCAGCAGCCCCTGGGGTCGCCGGGATTTTAACTATGGCTACACCTTC.

CDR3 nucleotide sequence: TGTGCCAGCAGCGATAATTTAGCGGGAGGCGATAGTCGGTTCTTC. Translating it yields CASSDNLAGGDSRFF. V gene TRBV9 combines with J gene TRBJ2-1; 10 nucleotides agree with TRBD2. The CDR3 has 15 amino acids. CDR1 SGDLS and CDR2 YYNGEE come from the germline V gene. Losses at the gene ends were 3 bases for V and 15 bases for J; bases not matched to a gene: 15.

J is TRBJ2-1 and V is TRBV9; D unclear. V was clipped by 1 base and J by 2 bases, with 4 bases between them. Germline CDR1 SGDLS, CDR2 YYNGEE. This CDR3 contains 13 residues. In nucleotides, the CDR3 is TGTGCCAGCAGCGTATCCGCCTACAATGAGCAGTTCTTC. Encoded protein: CASSVSAYNEQFF.

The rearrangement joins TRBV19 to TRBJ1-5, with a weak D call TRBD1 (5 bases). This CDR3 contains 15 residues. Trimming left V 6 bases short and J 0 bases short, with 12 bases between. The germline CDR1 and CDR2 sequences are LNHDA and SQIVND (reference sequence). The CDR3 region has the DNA TGTGCCAGTAGCTTAACAGGCCTTAGCAATCAGCCCCAGCATTTT. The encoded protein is CASSLTGLSNQPQHF.

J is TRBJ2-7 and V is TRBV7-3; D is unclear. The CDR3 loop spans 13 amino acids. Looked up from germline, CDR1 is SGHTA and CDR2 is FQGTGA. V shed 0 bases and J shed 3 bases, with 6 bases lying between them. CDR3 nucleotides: TGTGCCAGCAGCTTAACCGAAGGCTACGAGCAGTACTTC. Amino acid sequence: CASSLTEGYEQYF.

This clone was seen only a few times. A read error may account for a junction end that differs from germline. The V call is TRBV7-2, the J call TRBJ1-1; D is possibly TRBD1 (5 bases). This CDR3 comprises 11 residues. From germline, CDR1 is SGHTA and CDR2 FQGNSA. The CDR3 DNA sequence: TGTGCCAGCAGCTCCGGACACCCGGGGACCTTT. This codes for CASSSGHPGTF. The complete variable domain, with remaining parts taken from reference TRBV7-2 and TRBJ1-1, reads GAGVSQSPSNKVTEKGKDVELRCDPISGHTALYWYRQSLGQGLEFLIYFQGNSAPDKSGLPSDRFSAERTGGSVSTLTIQRTQQEDSAVYLCASSSGHPGTFGQGTRLTVV.

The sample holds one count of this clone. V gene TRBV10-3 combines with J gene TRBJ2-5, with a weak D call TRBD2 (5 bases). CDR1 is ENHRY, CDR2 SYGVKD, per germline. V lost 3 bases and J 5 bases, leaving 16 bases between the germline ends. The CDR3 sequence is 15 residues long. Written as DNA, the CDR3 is TGTGCCATCAGTGACCCCCCTAGTAGCGCGGAGACCCAGTACTTC. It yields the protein CAISDPPSSAETQYF.